The 24 T cell receptor beta chains below all came from one sample that was sequenced in a study of T cells in Graves' hyperthyroidism and ophthalmopathy. RNA transcripts yielded amplified TCR beta CDR3 regions. HTBI primers were used for first-round RT-PCR of the TCR CDR3. One entry per CDR3 protein results from TCRdb running MiXCR on the multiplex PCR reads. The sample includes over 90,000 distinct CDR3 sequences, roughly 50% of them seen just once. Sample: blood. Receptor source: a man in his forties or fifties with Graves' hyperthyroidism.

With regard to this clonotype: Compared with germline, one end of the junction differs, possibly owing to a read error. The CDR3, as DNA: TGTGCCAGTAGTATCTCACAGGGGGGTTGCAATGAGCAGCTCTTC. Translating it yields CASSISQGGCNEQLF. The chain employs TRBV19 and TRBJ2-1, with 8 bases fitting TRBD1. The CDR3 covers 15 residues. CDR1 is LNHDA, CDR2 SQIVND, per germline (reference sequence).

The chain links TRBV12-3 or TRBV12-4 to TRBJ2-6; TRBD2 matches 8 bases. The J segment lost 4 bases and the V segment lost 6 bases, leaving 8 bases of the junction unmatched. This CDR3 has 16 residues. The CDR3 DNA follows: TGTGCCAGCAGCCTTGCCGGGGGGGGCGGGGCCAACGTCCTGACTTTC. Its protein is CASSLAGGGGANVLTF.

This clonotype was picked up one time. A read error may produce the germline difference seen at one junction end. The chain has TRBV2 and TRBJ2-5, with 8 bases matching TRBD2. CDR1 is SNHLY, CDR2 FYNNEI, per germline. The CDR3 is made up of 16 amino acids. CDR3 loop: CASSLREGGGQETRYF. The CDR3 nucleotides read TGTGCCAGCAGCCTCCGGGAGGGGGGGGGACAAGAGACCCGGTACTTC.

This clonotype was recorded once. The chain has TRBV20-1 and TRBJ2-5; TRBD2 matches at 13 bases. Germline V gene sequence: CDR1 DFQATT, CDR2 SNEGSKA (reference sequence). The CDR3 contains 15 residues. V shed 4 bases, J shed 2 bases, and the junction held 4 bases outside the gene matches. CDR3 sequence: CSANKLAGGQETQYF. The DNA for the CDR3 is TGCAGTGCTAACAAACTAGCGGGGGGGCAAGAGACCCAGTACTTC.

There are many counts of this clonotype. The genes are TRBV6-5 and TRBJ2-5; 7 bases map to TRBD1. The CDR3 runs 12 residues. Looked up from germline, CDR1 is MNHEY and CDR2 is SVGAGI. The V gene end was trimmed by 7 bases and the J gene end by 2 bases; junction bases not matched to a gene: 1. The CDR3 bases are TGTGCCAGCATGACAGGGCAAGAGACCCAGTACTTC. Its protein is CASMTGQETQYF.

This clonotype showed up many times. The CDR3 nucleotides read TGCGCCAGCAGCTTGAGCGAGGGCCTGAATGGCTACACCTTC. Its translation is CASSLSEGLNGYTF. This chain connects TRBV5-1 to TRBJ1-2; D unclear. The CDR3 length is 14 residues. Germline V gene data show CDR1 as SGHRS and CDR2 as YFSETQ. Trimming took off 1 base at V and 6 bases at J, with 13 bases between the two ends.

This clonotype was recorded many times. The chain is built from TRBV20-1 and TRBJ2-7; 8 nucleotides line up with TRBD1. V lost 4 bases and J lost 2; bases outside the gene matches: 7. The CDR3 runs to 14 residues. Germline V CDR1 and CDR2: DFQATT, SNEGSKA (reference sequence). The CDR3: CSATRDRRPYEQYF. The CDR3 DNA sequence: TGCAGTGCTACCCGGGACAGGCGGCCCTACGAGCAGTACTTC.

This clonotype showed up just once. The chain joins TRBV12-3 or TRBV12-4 to TRBJ2-7; the match to TRBD2 covers 16 bases. Losses at the gene ends were 5 bases for V and 3 bases for J; bases not matched to a gene: 4. The CDR3 length is 16 residues. For the CDR3, the DNA is TGTGCCAGCAGTCCTGGGACTAGCGGGGGGGTCTACGAGCAGTACTTC. Encoded protein: CASSPGTSGGVYEQYF.

This clonotype is medium-sized in the sample. The chain has TRBV25-1 and TRBJ1-6, with D maybe TRBD1 (6 bases). The CDR3 has 14 amino acids. The germline CDR1 and CDR2 sequences are MGHDK and SYGVNS. V lost 3 bases, J lost 9 bases, and 12 bases lay in between. In DNA, the CDR3 is TGTGCCAGCAGTGAGGGGGGCTGGGCTTCACCCCTCCACTTT. This translates into CASSEGGWASPLHF.

In regard to this clonotype: The junction departs from germline at one end; a sequencing error may be responsible. The chain combines TRBV7-3 with TRBJ2-3, with a tentative D call TRBD2 (7 bases). This CDR3 comprises 15 residues. In germline, CDR1 is SGHTA, CDR2 FQGTGA. The DNA for the CDR3 is TGCGCCAGCAGCCAAGAGGGGGGGGGGTGGGATACGCAGTATTTT. It codes for CASSQEGGGWDTQYF.

This clonotype was observed many times. V is TRBV9 and J is TRBJ1-2; 10 nucleotides agree with TRBD1. V dropped 4 bases and J dropped 2; count of bases not matched to a gene: 2. Germline CDR1 SGDLS, CDR2 YYNGEE. This CDR3 spans 14 amino acids. CDR3 sequence reads: CASSPGQGNYGYTF. In DNA form, the CDR3 reads TGTGCCAGCAGCCCGGGACAGGGGAACTATGGCTACACCTTC. Supplemented by reference TRBV9 and TRBJ1-2, the full variable domain reads DSGVTQTPKHLITATGQRVTLRCSPRSGDLSVYWYQQSLDQGLQFLIQYYNGEERAKGNILERFSAQQFPDLHSELNLSSLELGDSALYFCASSPGQGNYGYTFGSGTRLTVV.

With regard to this clonotype: At one end, the junction sequence differs from germline, possibly due to a read error. This rearrangement joins TRBV5-4 to TRBJ2-5; no firm D call. Germline lookup yields CDR1 SGHNT and CDR2 YYREEE (reference sequence). CDR3 size: 15 residues. The CDR3 coding sequence is TGTACCAGCAGCCCGGCGGCGGTAATCATAGATACGCAGTATTTC. This sequence encodes CTSSPAAVIIDTQYF. Using reference TRBV5-4 and TRBJ2-5 for the parts outside the CDR3, the full variable domain is ETGVTQSPTHLIKTRGQQVTLRCSSQSGHNTVSWYQQALGQGPQFIFQYYREEENGRGNFPPRFSGLQFPNYSSELNVNALELDDSALYLCTSSPAAVIIDTQYFGPGTRLLVL.

This clonotype occurred once. V is TRBV19 and J is TRBJ1-2; unclear D gene. Germline CDR1 reads LNHDA; CDR2 reads SQIVND (reference sequence). The CDR3 length is 12 residues. Trimming stripped 3 bases from V and 5 bases from J, with 7 bases between. Here the CDR3 reads CASSMTLYGYTF. The CDR3 nucleotides read TGTGCCAGTAGTATGACACTTTATGGCTACACCTTC.

In the case of this clonotype: The CDR3 end shows no conserved phenylalanine or tryptophan, and so a read error is likely. The limits of the CDR3 on the DNA are not certain, so only TCRdb's listed CDR3 is given. The rearrangement links TRBV19 to TRBJ1-6; the DNA was not used to check the table's D call, TRBD1. From germline, CDR1 is LNHDA and CDR2 SQIVND (reference sequence). The CDR3 is 9 residues long, ends included. This CDR3 reads CASKAGRNA.

The table lists this clonotype with many counts. This chain links TRBV6-1 with TRBJ2-7, with 10 nucleotides matching TRBD2. Trimming removed 4 bases from V and 3 bases from J; junction bases left unmatched: 3. Germline values: CDR1 MNHNS, CDR2 SASEGT. CDR3 size: 14 residues. The CDR3 region has the DNA TGTGCCAGCAGTGCCCTAGCGGGGGTCTACGAGCAGTACTTC. Translating gives CASSALAGVYEQYF.

Ten or more counts support this clonotype. V and J are TRBV28 and TRBJ2-7; D is perhaps TRBD1 (6 bases). V lost 4 bases to trimming and J lost 1 base, with 11 bases between them. Germline CDR1 reads MDHEN; CDR2 reads SYDVKM. The CDR3 is 14 residues long. CDR3 region: CASSSDRRSYEQYF. In DNA, the CDR3 is TGTGCCAGCAGTTCCGACAGGCGTTCCTACGAGCAGTACTTC.

About this clonotype itself: An end of the junction differs from the germline gene, which may be a read error. This rearrangement joins TRBV2 to TRBJ2-1; perhaps TRBD2 as D (5 bases). The CDR3 runs 14 residues. Germline values: CDR1 SNHLY, CDR2 FYNNEI. The CDR3 sequence is CASGESGPHNGQFF. Written as DNA, the CDR3 is TGTGCCAGCGGGGAGAGTGGGCCCCACAATGGGCAGTTCTTC.

As DNA, the CDR3 is TGTGCCAGCAGTGAAGGCTTGAGCGGGGAGCTGTTTTTT. It encodes CASSEGLSGELFF. This rearrangement joins TRBV25-1 to TRBJ2-2; no reliable D call. Germline CDR1 MGHDK, CDR2 SYGVNS. V was cut by 2 bases and J by 7 bases, with 8 bases left in between. This CDR3 comprises 13 residues.

The chain employs TRBV12-3 or TRBV12-4 and TRBJ1-2, with 8 positions matching TRBD1. This CDR3 is 16 amino acids long. Unmatched junction bases numbered 15, after V lost 4 bases and J lost 8 bases. The CDR3, as DNA: TGTGCCAGCAGTTCCAAAAGGACAGGGAAGGGGGAGGGCTACACCTTC. Translating gives CASSSKRTGKGEGYTF.

This clonotype was observed a single time. V and J are TRBV7-3 and TRBJ2-3; 8 bases are shared with TRBD2. Unmatched junction bases numbered 12, after V lost 2 bases and J lost 11 bases. The CDR3 extends over 15 amino acids. CDR1 and CDR2 from the germline V gene are SGHTA and FQGTGA. CDR3 in amino acids: CASSLGRGEYSEQYF. CDR3 sequence (DNA): TGTGCCAGCAGCTTAGGGCGGGGGGAATACAGTGAGCAGTATTTT.

With respect to this clonotype: A junction end diverges from the germline sequence, so it may reflect a read error. This chain links TRBV7-2 with TRBJ1-6; D is undetermined. CDR1 and CDR2 from the germline V gene are SGHTA and FQGNSA. CDR3 length: 14 amino acids. The chain's CDR3 is CANSLAHRDSPLHF. The CDR3, as DNA: TGTGCCAACAGCTTAGCGCACAGAGACTCACCCCTCCACTTT.

Comments on this clonotype: A read error may produce the germline difference seen at one junction end. The genes are TRBV30 and TRBJ1-4; tentative D call: TRBD1 (5 bases). The CDR3 length is 15 residues. Germline V gene sequence: CDR1 GTSNPN, CDR2 SVGIG (reference sequence). In DNA, the CDR3 is TGTGCCTGGGCAAACCTGGGACGGAATAATGAAAAACTGGTTTTT. Its translation is CAWANLGRNNEKLVF.

This clonotype was observed many times. The genes are TRBV2 and TRBJ2-7, with D hard to call. Germline CDR1 is SNHLY and CDR2 is FYNNEI. The CDR3 is 12 residues long. V was trimmed by 6 bases and J by 1 base, leaving 7 bases between them. The CDR3 coding sequence is TGTGCCAGCAGCTCGGAATCCTACGAGCAGTACTTC. It encodes CASSSESYEQYF.

The genes are TRBV7-2 and TRBJ2-1; D is ambiguous. V gave up 0 bases and J gave up 8 bases, with 5 bases separating them. The V gene's germline CDR1 is SGHTA and CDR2 FQGNSA. The CDR3 length is 12 residues. The CDR3 loop reads CASSLALHEQFF. The CDR3 nucleotides are TGTGCCAGCAGCTTAGCGCTCCATGAGCAGTTCTTC.